This T cell receptor beta chain was identified during a study of blood T cell repertoires in COVID-19. About the study: Sources were T cells, B-cell-depleted T cells, or PBMCs; the material itself was cDNA or gDNA.

The Seattle patients, enrolled during active infection, were followed longitudinally. Per the original methods: Amplification from reference gene primers served as the basis for estimated nucleated cell counts. The table came from immunoSEQ multiplex PCR; TCRdb's copy has only in-frame clones and leaves some out. V and J calls and clone size come straight from that table; D and trimming were deduced from the DNA. The repertoire includes roughly 250,000 clones, 80% to 95% of them detected once, and more than 0.8% sits in the top ten. Sequencing used peripheral blood. This TCR came from a man aged 30-40 years with COVID-19, enrolled during active disease.

CDR3 sequence reads: CAWSVQGAEQYF. CDR3 DNA: TGTGCCTGGAGTGTACAAGGGGCCGAGCAGTACTTC. This rearrangement joins TRBV30 to TRBJ2-7; D might be TRBD1 (5 bases). The CDR3 is made up of 12 amino acids. The V end was cut by 0 bases, the J end by 6 bases, with 9 bases between. CDR1 is GTSNPN, CDR2 SVGIG, per germline (reference sequence).